The rows below give T cell receptor beta chains drawn from one sample of a study of OX40 agonist ivuxolimab in advanced cancers. Only in-frame clones appear in the TCRdb table, and some are missing; sequencing was by immunoSEQ multiplex PCR. The repertoire holds about 22,000 clones, with around nine tenths as singletons. The specimen was CD4+ or CD8+ T cells sorted from blood, collected in a trial of the OX40 agonist ivuxolimab. The receptors were sampled from an adult with an advanced solid tumor such as melanoma, head and neck, liver or kidney cancer. The CDR3 runs from the conserved cysteine through the conserved F or W.

v_call	cdr3_aa
TRBV6-1	CASSLRQSVDFRAFF
TRBV9	CASSAGPTYEQYF
TRBV27	CASSLGGGLGYTF
TRBV28	CASSLLGRGLSQPQHF
TRBV11-1	CASSERDSYNEQFF
TRBV10-3	CAISEVRGYYGYTF
TRBV6-5	CASSITVNTEAFF
TRBV14	CASSQGRGSEQFF
TRBV15	CATSREGGSSYEQYF
TRBV7-9	CASSSPVAAGYTF
TRBV6-1	CASRTLGGPSEAFF
TRBV27	CAIGTSVTDTQYF
TRBV5-1	CASSLGGLTEAFF
TRBV7-3	CASSGGTYLYEQYF
TRBV6-6	CASYGLEAFF
TRBV9	CASSLWGRDFDEQYF
TRBV9	CASSVGQRSGYTF
TRBV4-3	CASSQDRVAEAYEQYF
TRBV4-1	CASSQDTSGRYNEQFF
TRBV7-8	CASSLSGGSYEQYF
TRBV27	CASSSGLAGEQFF
TRBV25-1	CASSERGEAGFPYEQYF
TRBV4-1	CASSQVASSYEQYF
TRBV7-8	CASSTGTALPGYTF
TRBV2	CASMGPGQTYEQYF
TRBV7-2	CASSSRTSGLDDTGELFF
TRBV6-5	CASSDSFYEQYF
TRBV4-3	CASSQGLAGPLEQYF
TRBV2	CASSVEVDTQYF
TRBV9	CASSVAPTSGRYEQYF
TRBV7-9	CASREPWGAGESDTQYF
TRBV11-2	CASSPPKGGRASETQYF
TRBV6-5	CATTKAIGTDTQYF
TRBV19	CASSIPTEAFF
TRBV4-2	CASSQGLGQGSYEQYF
TRBV7-9	CASSFPRSVAKETQYF
TRBV5-8	CASSLPPTTSEYSGNTIYF
TRBV19	CASSVGLQPQHF
TRBV21-1	CASSKKAGTGGINQPQHF
TRBV27	CASSLTSGPYNEQFF
TRBV27	CASSPWDRVTYNEQFF
TRBV4-2	CASSQLGLAAYEQYF
TRBV7-6	CASRQGAGEKLFF
TRBV6-1	CASRDRGQVDTQYF
TRBV9	CASSKGGTGNQPQHF
TRBV15	CATSRGLVVEQFF
TRBV25-1	CASSEPSLGGEQHF
TRBV30	CAWSTAGIDQPQHF
TRBV13	CASSSQGRESSYEQYF
TRBV6-7	CASSYVKSLGTEAFF
TRBV6-5	CASSRRPYNNEKLFF
TRBV11-2	CASSLRLSYEQYF
TRBV4-1	CASSQDPGTTGELFF
TRBV7-8	CASSFRDSFALYEQYF
TRBV5-4	CASSLLENEQYF
TRBV7-2	CASSHTGGAFYEQYF
TRBV5-4	CASSLGQGLSYEQYF
TRBV5-1	CASSLEVSTDTQYF
TRBV7-9	CASSSPSGKYNEQFF